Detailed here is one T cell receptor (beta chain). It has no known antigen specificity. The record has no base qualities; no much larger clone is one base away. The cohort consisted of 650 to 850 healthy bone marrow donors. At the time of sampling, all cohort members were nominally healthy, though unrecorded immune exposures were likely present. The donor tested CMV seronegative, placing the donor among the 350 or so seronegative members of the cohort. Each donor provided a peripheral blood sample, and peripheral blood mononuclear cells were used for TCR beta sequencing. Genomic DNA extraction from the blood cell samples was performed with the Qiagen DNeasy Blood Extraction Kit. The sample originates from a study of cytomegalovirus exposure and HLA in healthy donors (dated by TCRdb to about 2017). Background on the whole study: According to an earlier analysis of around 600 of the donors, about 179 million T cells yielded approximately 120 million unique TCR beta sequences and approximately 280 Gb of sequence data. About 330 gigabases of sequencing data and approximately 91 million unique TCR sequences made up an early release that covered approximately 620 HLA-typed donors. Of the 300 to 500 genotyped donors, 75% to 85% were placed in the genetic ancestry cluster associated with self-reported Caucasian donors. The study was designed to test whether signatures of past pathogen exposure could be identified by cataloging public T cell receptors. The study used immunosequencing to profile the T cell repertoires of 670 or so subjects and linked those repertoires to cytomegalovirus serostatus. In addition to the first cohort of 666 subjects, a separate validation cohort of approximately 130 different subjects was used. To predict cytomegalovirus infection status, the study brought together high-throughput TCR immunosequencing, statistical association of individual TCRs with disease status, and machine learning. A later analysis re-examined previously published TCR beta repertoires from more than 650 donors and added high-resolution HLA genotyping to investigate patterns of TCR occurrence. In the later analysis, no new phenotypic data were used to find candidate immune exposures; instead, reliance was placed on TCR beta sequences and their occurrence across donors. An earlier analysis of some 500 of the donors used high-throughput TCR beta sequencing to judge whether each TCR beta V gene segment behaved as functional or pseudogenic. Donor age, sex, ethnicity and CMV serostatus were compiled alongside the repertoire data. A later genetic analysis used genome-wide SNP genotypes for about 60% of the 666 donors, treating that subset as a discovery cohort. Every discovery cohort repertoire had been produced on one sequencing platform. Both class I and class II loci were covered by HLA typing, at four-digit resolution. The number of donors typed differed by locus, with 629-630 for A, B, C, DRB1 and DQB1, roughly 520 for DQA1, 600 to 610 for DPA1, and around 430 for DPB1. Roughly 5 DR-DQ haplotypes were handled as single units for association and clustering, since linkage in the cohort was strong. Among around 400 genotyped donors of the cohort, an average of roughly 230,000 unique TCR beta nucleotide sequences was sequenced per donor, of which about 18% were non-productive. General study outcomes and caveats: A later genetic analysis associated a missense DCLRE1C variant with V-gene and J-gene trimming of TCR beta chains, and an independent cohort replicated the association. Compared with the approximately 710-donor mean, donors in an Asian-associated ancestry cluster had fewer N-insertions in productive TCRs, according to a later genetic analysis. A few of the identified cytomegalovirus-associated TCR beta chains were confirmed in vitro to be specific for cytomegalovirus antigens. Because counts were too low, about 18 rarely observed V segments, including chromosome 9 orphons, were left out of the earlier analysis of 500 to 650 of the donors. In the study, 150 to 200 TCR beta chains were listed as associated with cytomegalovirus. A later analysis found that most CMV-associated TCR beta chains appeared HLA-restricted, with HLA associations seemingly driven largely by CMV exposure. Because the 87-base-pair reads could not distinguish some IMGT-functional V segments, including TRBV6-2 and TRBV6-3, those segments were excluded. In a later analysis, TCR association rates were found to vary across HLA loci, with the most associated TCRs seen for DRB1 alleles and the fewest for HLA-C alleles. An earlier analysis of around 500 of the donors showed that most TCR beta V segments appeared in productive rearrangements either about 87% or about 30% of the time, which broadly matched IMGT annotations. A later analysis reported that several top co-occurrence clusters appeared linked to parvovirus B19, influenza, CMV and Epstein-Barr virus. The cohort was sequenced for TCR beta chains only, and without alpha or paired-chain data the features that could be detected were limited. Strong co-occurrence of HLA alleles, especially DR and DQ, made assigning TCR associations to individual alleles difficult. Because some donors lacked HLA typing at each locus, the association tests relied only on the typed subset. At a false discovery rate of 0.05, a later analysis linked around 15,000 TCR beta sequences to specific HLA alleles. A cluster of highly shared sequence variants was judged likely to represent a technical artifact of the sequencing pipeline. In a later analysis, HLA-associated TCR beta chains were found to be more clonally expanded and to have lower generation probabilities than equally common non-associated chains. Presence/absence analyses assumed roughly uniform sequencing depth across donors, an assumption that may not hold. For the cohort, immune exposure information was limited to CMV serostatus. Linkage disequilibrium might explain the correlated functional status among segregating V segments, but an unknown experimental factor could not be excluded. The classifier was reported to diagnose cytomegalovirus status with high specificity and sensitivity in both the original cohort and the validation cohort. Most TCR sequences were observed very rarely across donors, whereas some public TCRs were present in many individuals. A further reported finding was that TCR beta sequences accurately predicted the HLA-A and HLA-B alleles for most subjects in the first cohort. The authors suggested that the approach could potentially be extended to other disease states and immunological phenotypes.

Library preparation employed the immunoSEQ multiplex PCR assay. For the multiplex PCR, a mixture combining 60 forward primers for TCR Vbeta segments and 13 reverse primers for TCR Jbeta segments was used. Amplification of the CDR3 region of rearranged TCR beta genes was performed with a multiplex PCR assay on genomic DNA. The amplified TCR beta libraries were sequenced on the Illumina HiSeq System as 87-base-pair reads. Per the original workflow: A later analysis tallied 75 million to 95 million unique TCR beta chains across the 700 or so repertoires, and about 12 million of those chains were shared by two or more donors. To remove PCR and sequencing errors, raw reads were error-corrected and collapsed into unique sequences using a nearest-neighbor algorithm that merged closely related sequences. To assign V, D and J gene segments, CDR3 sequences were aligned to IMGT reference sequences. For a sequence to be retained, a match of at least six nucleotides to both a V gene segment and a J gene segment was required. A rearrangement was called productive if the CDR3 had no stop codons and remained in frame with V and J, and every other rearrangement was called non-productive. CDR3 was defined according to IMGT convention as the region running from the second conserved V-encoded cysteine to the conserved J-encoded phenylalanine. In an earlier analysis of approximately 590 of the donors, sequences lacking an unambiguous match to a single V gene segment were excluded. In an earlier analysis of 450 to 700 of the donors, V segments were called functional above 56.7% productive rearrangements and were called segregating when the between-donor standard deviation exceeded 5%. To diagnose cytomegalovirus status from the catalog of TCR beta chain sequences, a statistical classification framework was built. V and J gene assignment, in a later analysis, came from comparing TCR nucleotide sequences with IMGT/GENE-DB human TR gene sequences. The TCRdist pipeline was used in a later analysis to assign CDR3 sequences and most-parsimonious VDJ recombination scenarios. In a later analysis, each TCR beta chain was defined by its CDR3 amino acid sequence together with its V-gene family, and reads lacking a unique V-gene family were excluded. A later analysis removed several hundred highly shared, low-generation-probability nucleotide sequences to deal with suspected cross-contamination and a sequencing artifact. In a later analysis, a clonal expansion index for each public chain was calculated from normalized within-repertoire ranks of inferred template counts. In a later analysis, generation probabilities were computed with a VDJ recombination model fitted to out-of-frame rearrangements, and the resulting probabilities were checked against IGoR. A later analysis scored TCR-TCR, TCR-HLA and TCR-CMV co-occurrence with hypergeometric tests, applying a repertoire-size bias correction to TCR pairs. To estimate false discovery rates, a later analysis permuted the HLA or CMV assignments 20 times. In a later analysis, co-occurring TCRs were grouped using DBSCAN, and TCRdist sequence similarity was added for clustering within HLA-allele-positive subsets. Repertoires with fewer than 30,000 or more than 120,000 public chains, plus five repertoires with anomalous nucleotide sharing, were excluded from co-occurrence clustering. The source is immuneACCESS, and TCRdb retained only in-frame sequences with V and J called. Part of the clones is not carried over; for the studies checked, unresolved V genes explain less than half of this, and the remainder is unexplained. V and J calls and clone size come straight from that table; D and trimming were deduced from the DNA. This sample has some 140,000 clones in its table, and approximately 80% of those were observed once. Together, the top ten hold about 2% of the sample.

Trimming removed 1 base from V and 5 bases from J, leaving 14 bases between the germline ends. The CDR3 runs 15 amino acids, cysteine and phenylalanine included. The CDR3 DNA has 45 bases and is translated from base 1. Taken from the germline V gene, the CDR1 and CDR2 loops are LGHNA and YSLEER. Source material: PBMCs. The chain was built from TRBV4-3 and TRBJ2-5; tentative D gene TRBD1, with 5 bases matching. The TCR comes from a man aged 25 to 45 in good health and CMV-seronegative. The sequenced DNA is TGCGCCAGCAGCCAAGTGAAAGGAGCAGGGGAGACCCAGTACTTC. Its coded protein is CASSQVKGAGETQYF.